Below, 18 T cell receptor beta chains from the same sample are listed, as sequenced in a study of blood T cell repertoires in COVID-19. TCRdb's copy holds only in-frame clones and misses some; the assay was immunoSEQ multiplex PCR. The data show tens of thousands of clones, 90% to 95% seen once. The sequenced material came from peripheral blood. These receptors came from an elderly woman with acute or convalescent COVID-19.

In DNA form, the CDR3 reads TGCGCCAGCAGCCCTGGACTAGCGGGATCGATGGAAAACATTCAGTACTTC. The encoded protein is CASSPGLAGSMENIQYF. V and J are TRBV4-3 and TRBJ2-4; 12 bases are shared with TRBD2. The V and J ends lost 4 bases and 5 bases, in that order; junction bases with no gene match: 9. Germline V gene lookup returns CDR1 LGHNA and CDR2 YSLEER. This CDR3 is built from 17 residues.

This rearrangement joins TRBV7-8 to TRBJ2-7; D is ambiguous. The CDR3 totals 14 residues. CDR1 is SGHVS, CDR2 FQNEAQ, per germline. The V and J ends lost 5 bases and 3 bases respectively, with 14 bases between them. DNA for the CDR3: TGTGCCAGCAGCAGTCCCAGCGTCGACTACGAGCAGTACTTC. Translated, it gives CASSSPSVDYEQYF.

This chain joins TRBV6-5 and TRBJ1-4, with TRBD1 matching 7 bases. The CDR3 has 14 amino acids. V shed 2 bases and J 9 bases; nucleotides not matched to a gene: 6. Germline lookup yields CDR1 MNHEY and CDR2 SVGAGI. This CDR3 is CASSYDTTGKKLFF. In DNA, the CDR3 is TGTGCCAGCAGTTACGACACGACAGGGAAAAAACTGTTTTTT.

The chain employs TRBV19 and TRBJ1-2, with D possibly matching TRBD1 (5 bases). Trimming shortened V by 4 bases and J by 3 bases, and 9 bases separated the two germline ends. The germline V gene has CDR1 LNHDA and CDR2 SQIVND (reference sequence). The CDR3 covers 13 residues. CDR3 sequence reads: CASSNAQDYGYTF. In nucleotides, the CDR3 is TGTGCCAGTAGTAACGCACAGGACTATGGCTACACCTTC.

CDR3 in DNA: TGTGCCAGCAGTTTTAACGGAGGGACGCTGGGACAAGAGACCCAGTACTTC. Translating it yields CASSFNGGTLGQETQYF. The chain employs TRBV28 and TRBJ2-5, with D maybe TRBD2 (6 bases). Per the germline V gene, CDR1 is MDHEN and CDR2 is SYDVKM. Trimming pared 3 bases from V and 2 bases from J, leaving 19 bases between. The CDR3 totals 17 residues.

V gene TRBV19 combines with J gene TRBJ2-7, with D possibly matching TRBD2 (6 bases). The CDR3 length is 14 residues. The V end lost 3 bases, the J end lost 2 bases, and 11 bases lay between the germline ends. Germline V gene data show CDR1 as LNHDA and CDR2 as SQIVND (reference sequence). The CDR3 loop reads CASSIVGGTYEQYF. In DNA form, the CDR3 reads TGTGCCAGTAGTATCGTTGGGGGGACCTACGAGCAGTACTTC.

CDR3 sequence: CASSAGQPGFEKLFF. The CDR3 DNA reads as TGTGCCAGTAGTGCCGGACAGCCGGGCTTTGAAAAACTGTTTTTT. The genes are TRBV19 and TRBJ1-4, with D possibly TRBD1 on 6 matching bases. Looked up from germline, CDR1 is LNHDA and CDR2 is SQIVND (reference sequence). V was clipped by 5 bases and J by 7 bases, with 17 bases between them. This CDR3 is built from 15 residues.

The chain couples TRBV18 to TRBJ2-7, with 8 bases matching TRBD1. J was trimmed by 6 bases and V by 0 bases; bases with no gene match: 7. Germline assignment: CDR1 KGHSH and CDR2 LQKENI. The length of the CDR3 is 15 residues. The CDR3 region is CASSPPSTGGVEQYF. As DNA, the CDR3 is TGTGCCAGCTCACCACCGTCTACAGGGGGTGTCGAGCAGTACTTC.

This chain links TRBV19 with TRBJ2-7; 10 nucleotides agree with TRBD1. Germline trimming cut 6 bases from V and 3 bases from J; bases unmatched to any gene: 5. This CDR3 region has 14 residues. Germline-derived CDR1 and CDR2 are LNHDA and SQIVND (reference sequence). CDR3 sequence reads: CASSRTGGNYEQYF. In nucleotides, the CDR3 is TGTGCCAGTAGCAGGACAGGGGGAAACTACGAGCAGTACTTC.

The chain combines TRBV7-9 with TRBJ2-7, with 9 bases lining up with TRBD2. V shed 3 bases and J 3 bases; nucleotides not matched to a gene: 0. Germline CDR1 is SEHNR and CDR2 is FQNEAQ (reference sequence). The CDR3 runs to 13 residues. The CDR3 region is CASSLTSGYEQYF. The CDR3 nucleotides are TGTGCCAGCAGCTTGACTAGCGGCTACGAGCAGTACTTC.

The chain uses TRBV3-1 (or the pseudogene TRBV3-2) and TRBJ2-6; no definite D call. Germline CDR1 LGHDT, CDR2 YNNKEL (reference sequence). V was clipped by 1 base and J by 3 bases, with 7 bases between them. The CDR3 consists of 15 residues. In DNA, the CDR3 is TGTGCCAGCAGCCAAGGCTGGAGTGGGGCCAACGTCCTGACTTTC. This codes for CASSQGWSGANVLTF.

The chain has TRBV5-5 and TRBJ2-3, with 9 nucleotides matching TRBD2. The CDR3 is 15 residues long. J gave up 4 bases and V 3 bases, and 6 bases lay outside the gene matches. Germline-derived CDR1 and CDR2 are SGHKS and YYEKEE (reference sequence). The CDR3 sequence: CASSSGLAGSDTQYF. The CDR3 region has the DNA TGTGCCAGCAGCTCGGGACTAGCCGGCTCAGATACGCAGTATTTT.

CDR3 region: CASSLVNTGELFF. The CDR3 DNA sequence: TGTGCCAGCAGTCTAGTGAACACCGGGGAGCTGTTTTTT. The chain joins TRBV6-5 to TRBJ2-2; D gene uncertain. This CDR3 region has 13 residues. V shed 5 bases and J shed 1 base, with 5 bases lying between them. Germline CDR1 MNHEY, CDR2 SVGAGI.

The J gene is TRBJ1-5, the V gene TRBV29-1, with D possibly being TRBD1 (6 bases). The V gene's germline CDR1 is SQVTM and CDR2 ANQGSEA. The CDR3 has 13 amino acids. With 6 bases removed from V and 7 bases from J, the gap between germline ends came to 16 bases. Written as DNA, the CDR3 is TGCAGCGTCATTACAGGGTTGGGCCAGCCCCAGCATTTT. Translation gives CSVITGLGQPQHF.

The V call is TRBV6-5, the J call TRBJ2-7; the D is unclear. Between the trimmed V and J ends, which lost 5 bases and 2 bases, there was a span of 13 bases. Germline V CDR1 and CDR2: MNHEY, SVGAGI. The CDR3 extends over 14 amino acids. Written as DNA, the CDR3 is TGTGCCAGCAGTATAAAGGAGATTACCTACGAGCAGTACTTC. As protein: CASSIKEITYEQYF.

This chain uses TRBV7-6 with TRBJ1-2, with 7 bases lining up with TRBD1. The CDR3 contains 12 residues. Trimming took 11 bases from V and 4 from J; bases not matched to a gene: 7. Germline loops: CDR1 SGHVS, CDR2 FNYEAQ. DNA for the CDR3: TGTGCCGTCGGTGCAGGGGGCTATGGCTACACCTTC. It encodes CAVGAGGYGYTF.

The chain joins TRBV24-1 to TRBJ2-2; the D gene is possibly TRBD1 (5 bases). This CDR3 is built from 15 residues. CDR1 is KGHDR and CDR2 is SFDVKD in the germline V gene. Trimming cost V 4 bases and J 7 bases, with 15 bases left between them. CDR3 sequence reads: CATSDPLGLRGELFF. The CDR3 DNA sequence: TGTGCCACCAGTGACCCCTTGGGGCTGCGCGGGGAGCTGTTTTTT.

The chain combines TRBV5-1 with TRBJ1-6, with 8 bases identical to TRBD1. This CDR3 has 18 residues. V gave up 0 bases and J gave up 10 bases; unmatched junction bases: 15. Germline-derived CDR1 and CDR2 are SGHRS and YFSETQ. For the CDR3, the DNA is TGCGCCAGCAGCTTGGATGGACAGGGCTCTCTGGGGGGGTCACCCCTCCACTTT. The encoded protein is CASSLDGQGSLGGSPLHF.